Each of the 32 T cell receptor beta chains below was sequenced from the same sample in a study of cytomegalovirus exposure and HLA in healthy donors. Amplification used 60 Vbeta primers and 13 Jbeta primers. Some clones are missing from TCRdb's copy, which holds only in-frame ones; the method was immunoSEQ multiplex PCR. The profile shows around 120,000 clones, around 86% of them singletons. Sequences were obtained from PBMCs. All receptors come from a woman between 25 and 40 years old in good health and CMV-seronegative.

The V and J genes are TRBV4-2 and TRBJ2-7, with 7 bases identical to TRBD2. Germline CDR1 and CDR2: LGHNA and YNFKEQ. The CDR3 is 16 residues long. The ends lost 4 bases at V and 2 bases at J; junction bases unmatched: 11. The CDR3 region has the DNA TGTGCCAGCAGCCCCGGGCGGGCTAGCGGCGCCTACGAGCAGTACTTC. Translated: CASSPGRASGAYEQYF.

The chain combines TRBV10-3 with TRBJ2-5, with 8 bases aligning to TRBD1. The tail of the sequence fits TRBJ2-7 better, so the J call may be wrong. CDR3 length: 14 amino acids. CDR1 and CDR2 from the germline V gene are ENHRY and SYGVKD. This CDR3 is CATRTGRPGYEQYF. The CDR3 nucleotides read TGTGCCACCAGGACAGGGCGCCCCGGTTACGAGCAGTACTTC.

The chain's CDR3 is CASSFGRRGYEQYF. In DNA, the CDR3 is TGTGCCAGCAGTTTCGGGAGGCGAGGCTACGAGCAGTACTTC. This chain joins TRBV28 and TRBJ2-5, with TRBD2 matching over 7 bases. TRBJ2-7 explains the end of the DNA better; the J call may be wrong. Germline V gene lookup returns CDR1 MDHEN and CDR2 SYDVKM. The CDR3 runs to 14 residues.

The chain carries TRBV2 and TRBJ2-5, with 8 bases aligning to TRBD2. Judging by the DNA end, TRBJ2-7 fits better; the J call may be wrong. This CDR3 comprises 13 residues. Per germline, CDR1 SNHLY and CDR2 FYNNEI. The DNA of the CDR3 is TGTGCCAGCAGTCGTCTAGCGGGCTACGAGCAGTACTTC. Translation: CASSRLAGYEQYF.

The rearrangement uses TRBV5-1 and TRBJ2-3; 9 nucleotides line up with TRBD1. The V segment lost 8 bases and the J segment 6 bases; nucleotides outside the gene matches: 10. This CDR3 has 14 residues. The germline CDR1 and CDR2 sequences are SGHRS and YFSETQ. The CDR3 sequence is CARGTGMVSDTQYF. The CDR3 DNA follows: TGCGCCAGGGGGACAGGGATGGTTTCGGATACGCAGTATTTT.

The chain joins TRBV1 to TRBJ1-4; the listed D gene, TRBD1, was not tested against the DNA. TRBV1 is labeled a pseudogene. CDR3 size: 16 residues. CDR3 in amino acids: CTSSQDIVAGLEKLFF. The CDR3 region has the DNA TGCACCAGCAGCCAAGATATAGTGGCAGGTCTCGAAAAACTGTTTTTT.

The J gene is TRBJ2-5, the V gene TRBV14, with D unclear. The V gene's germline CDR1 is SGHDN and CDR2 FVKESK. The CDR3 spans 17 residues. V shed 0 bases and J shed 5 bases, with 19 bases lying between them. CDR3: CASSQDRFTSGRETQYF. The DNA for the CDR3 is TGTGCCAGCAGCCAAGATCGGTTCACTTCTGGCAGGGAGACCCAGTACTTC.

This chain joins TRBV19 and TRBJ1-4; 12 nucleotides align to TRBD1. CDR3 length: 16 residues. Germline loops: CDR1 LNHDA, CDR2 SQIVND (reference sequence). Losses at the gene ends were 5 bases for V and 8 bases for J; bases not matched to a gene: 9. This CDR3 is CASSPGQGALYEKLFF. In DNA form, the CDR3 reads TGTGCCAGTAGTCCGGGACAGGGGGCGTTATACGAAAAACTGTTTTTT.

This chain links TRBV6-5 with TRBJ1-1; 7 positions match TRBD1. Trimming at V came to 1 base and at J to 3 bases, leaving 5 bases not matched to a gene. The CDR3 consists of 15 residues. Germline values: CDR1 MNHEY, CDR2 SVGAGI. For the CDR3, the DNA is TGTGCCAGCAGTTACTACAGGGGAGTGTACACTGAAGCTTTCTTT. As protein: CASSYYRGVYTEAFF.

This clone was detected a few times. This chain links TRBV19 with TRBJ2-3; 8 bases are a match to TRBD1. The CDR3 is made up of 14 amino acids. The germline V gene encodes CDR1 LNHDA and CDR2 SQIVND (reference sequence). Germline trimming cut 5 bases from V and 6 bases from J; bases unmatched to any gene: 7. The DNA of the CDR3 is TGTGCCAGTAGTTCGGACAGGGTAAGGGATACGCAGTATTTT. Residues: CASSSDRVRDTQYF.

The chain carries TRBV9 and TRBJ2-2; TRBD2 matches 13 bases. This CDR3 contains 21 residues. The V gene's germline CDR1 is SGDLS and CDR2 YYNGEE. The ends lost 4 bases at V and 0 bases at J; junction bases unmatched: 15. The CDR3 loop is CASSYLPPGTSGMPNTGELFF. CDR3 in DNA: TGTGCCAGCAGCTACCTCCCCCCAGGGACTAGCGGGATGCCGAACACCGGGGAGCTGTTTTTT.

This clone appeared once. The J gene is TRBJ1-5, the V gene TRBV19; TRBD1 aligns across 8 bases. V trimming: 5 bases; J trimming: 4 bases; junction bases outside the gene matches: 4. The germline V gene has CDR1 LNHDA and CDR2 SQIVND (reference sequence). The CDR3 covers 14 residues. The CDR3: CASSDTGGNQPQHF. CDR3 DNA: TGTGCCAGTAGTGATACAGGGGGTAATCAGCCCCAGCATTTT. The full variable domain, rest sourced from reference TRBV19 and TRBJ1-5, is DGGITQSPKYLFRKEGQNVTLSCEQNLNHDAMYWYRQDPGQGLRLIYYSQIVNDFQKGDIAEGYSVSREKKESFPLTVTSAQKNPTAFYLCASSDTGGNQPQHFGDGTRLSIL.

The chain employs TRBV6-6 and TRBJ2-2; TRBD1 aligns across 9 bases. The CDR3 is 15 residues long. V lost 6 bases, J lost 2 bases, and 4 bases stayed unmatched. In germline, CDR1 is MNHNY, CDR2 SVGAGI (reference sequence). The CDR3 reads CASSPTGGNTGELFF. CDR3 in DNA: TGTGCCAGCAGCCCCACAGGGGGCAACACCGGGGAGCTGTTTTTT.

This clone showed up just a few times. CDR3 in amino acids: CASSLGGSGRRRELFF. CDR3 sequence (DNA): TGTGCCAGCAGCCTGGGGGGAAGCGGGAGGAGGAGGGAGCTGTTTTTT. This rearrangement joins TRBV11-3 to TRBJ2-2; 9 bases are a match to TRBD2. Losses at the gene ends were 5 bases for V and 9 bases for J; bases not matched to a gene: 13. In germline, CDR1 is SGHNT, CDR2 YENEEA. This CDR3 contains 16 residues.

The chain carries TRBV10-3 and TRBJ1-1, with TRBD1 matching 9 bases. The CDR3 is 15 amino acids. Germline values: CDR1 ENHRY, CDR2 SYGVKD. J gave up 6 bases and V 3 bases, and 8 bases lay outside the gene matches. This CDR3 reads CAISDHRGPFPEAFF. CDR3 nucleotides: TGTGCCATCAGTGACCACAGGGGGCCTTTCCCTGAAGCTTTCTTT.

This chain connects TRBV11-2 to TRBJ2-7; the D is unclear. CDR1 and CDR2 (germline): SGHAT, FQNNGV. The CDR3 contains 13 residues. V lost 0 bases and J lost 6, with 9 bases in between. The CDR3 bases are TGTGCCAGCAGCTTAGATCTGGTCGGCGAGCAGTACTTC. It translates to CASSLDLVGEQYF.

The chain joins TRBV28 to TRBJ1-1; 7 bases are shared with TRBD1. Germline CDR1 is MDHEN and CDR2 is SYDVKM. V lost 6 bases and J lost 1; bases outside the gene matches: 8. There are 15 residues in the CDR3. The CDR3 DNA follows: TGTGCCAGCAGCCCAGGGGACAGATCGAACACTGAAGCTTTCTTT. Translating gives CASSPGDRSNTEAFF.

This clone came up once. The genes are TRBV18 and TRBJ2-7; 8 nucleotides match TRBD2. The CDR3 runs 14 residues. Per the germline V gene, CDR1 is KGHSH and CDR2 is LQKENI. Unmatched junction bases numbered 9, after V lost 3 bases and J lost 8 bases. The DNA for the CDR3 is TGTGCCAGCTCACCTGAGGCGGGAGGTGTCAAGCAGTACTTC. Its translation: CASSPEAGGVKQYF.

The chain has TRBV7-9 and TRBJ2-1; 12 bases map to TRBD2. The junction had 8 bases not matched to a gene; V was cut back by 3 bases and J by 11 bases. This CDR3 has 15 amino acids. Per the germline V gene, CDR1 is SEHNR and CDR2 is FQNEAQ (reference sequence). The CDR3 region is CASSFATSGGRKQFF. The CDR3 DNA follows: TGTGCCAGCAGCTTCGCGACTAGCGGGGGCAGAAAGCAGTTCTTC.

The chain combines TRBV19 with TRBJ2-5; D not certain. V shed 3 bases and J shed 7 bases, with 9 bases lying between them. CDR3 size: 12 residues. Germline-derived CDR1 and CDR2 are LNHDA and SQIVND (reference sequence). As DNA, the CDR3 is TGTGCCAGTAGTATGCCCCCCGGGACCCAGTACTTC. Its protein product is CASSMPPGTQYF. Combining the CDR3 with reference TRBV19 and TRBJ2-5 gives the whole variable domain DGGITQSPKYLFRKEGQNVTLSCEQNLNHDAMYWYRQDPGQGLRLIYYSQIVNDFQKGDIAEGYSVSREKKESFPLTVTSAQKNPTAFYLCASSMPPGTQYFGPGTRLLVL.

The chain has TRBV6-5 and TRBJ2-7, with a weak D call TRBD1 (5 bases). The V end was cut by 0 bases, the J end by 3 bases, with 9 bases between. This CDR3 contains 14 residues. Looked up from germline, CDR1 is MNHEY and CDR2 is SVGAGI. The CDR3 loop is CASSYSDRYYEQYF. The DNA of the CDR3 is TGTGCCAGCAGTTACTCCGACAGATACTACGAGCAGTACTTC.

A single count supports this clone. The chain couples TRBV28 to TRBJ1-2, with a weak D call TRBD1 (5 bases). CDR3 size: 12 residues. Germline assignment: CDR1 MDHEN and CDR2 SYDVKM. V lost 6 bases and J 4 bases, leaving 9 bases between the germline ends. For the CDR3, the DNA is TGTGCCAGCAGCCGACAGTCCTATGGCTACACCTTC. It specifies CASSRQSYGYTF.

The chain employs TRBV19 and TRBJ2-5; TRBD1 might be the D (7 bases). The germline V gene has CDR1 LNHDA and CDR2 SQIVND (reference sequence). V gave up 2 bases and J gave up 4 bases, with 8 bases separating them. The CDR3 is 13 residues long. CDR3 nucleotides: TGTGCCAGTAGTATACAGGGGGGAGAGACCCAGTACTTC. Translation: CASSIQGGETQYF.

The chain links TRBV4-3 to TRBJ2-7, with D unclear. Germline V gene lookup returns CDR1 LGHNA and CDR2 YSLEER. Trimming removed 0 bases from V and 4 bases from J, with 13 bases in between. The CDR3 is made up of 15 amino acids. In nucleotides, the CDR3 is TGCGCCAGCAGCCAAGATCGGGTGGCTTATTACGAGCAGTACTTC. Its protein product is CASSQDRVAYYEQYF.

The gene calls are TRBV27 and TRBJ1-1; D is uncertain. The CDR3 loop spans 16 amino acids. Between the trimmed V and J ends, which lost 2 bases and 1 base, there was a span of 14 bases. The germline V gene encodes CDR1 MNHEY and CDR2 SMNVEV (reference sequence). The CDR3 region has the DNA TGTGCCAGCAGTTTACTCGCAGCTTTAGCGAACACTGAAGCTTTCTTT. It is translated as CASSLLAALANTEAFF.

V usage is TRBV5-4 and J usage is TRBJ2-2, with 7 bases that match TRBD2. Germline CDR1 SGHNT, CDR2 YYREEE (reference sequence). V dropped 7 bases and J dropped 3; count of bases not matched to a gene: 6. CDR3 length: 14 amino acids. CDR3 residues: CASSVGGDTGELFF. The CDR3, as DNA: TGTGCCAGCTCTGTGGGGGGGGACACCGGGGAGCTGTTTTTT.

The chain employs TRBV7-2 and TRBJ2-7, with TRBD2 identical over 8 bases. Germline trimming cut 4 bases from V and 1 base from J; bases unmatched to any gene: 6. The CDR3 is 15 amino acids. CDR1 is SGHTA and CDR2 is FQGNSA in the germline V gene. The CDR3 spells CASSSGLAESYEQYF. The CDR3 coding sequence is TGTGCCAGCAGCTCAGGACTAGCCGAATCCTACGAGCAGTACTTC.

The rearrangement joins TRBV5-1 to TRBJ1-1, with 7 bases fitting TRBD1. CDR3 length equals 17 residues. Germline CDR1 SGHRS, CDR2 YFSETQ. Trimming at V came to 2 bases and at J to 1 base, leaving 11 bases not matched to a gene. CDR3 residues: CASSLGTDTYRNTEAFF. CDR3 DNA sequence: TGCGCCAGCAGCTTAGGGACAGATACTTACAGGAACACTGAAGCTTTCTTT.

The J gene is TRBJ2-3, the V gene TRBV4-1, with 9 bases aligning to TRBD2. The CDR3 extends over 15 amino acids. The junction had 5 bases not matched to a gene; V was cut back by 2 bases and J by 5 bases. The V gene's germline CDR1 is MGHRA and CDR2 YSYEKL. The CDR3 protein is CASSQTAGGRDTQYF. As DNA, the CDR3 is TGCGCCAGCAGCCAAACGGCGGGAGGGCGAGATACGCAGTATTTT.

The V call is TRBV11-3, the J call TRBJ2-3, with 12 bases matching TRBD2. The CDR3 loop spans 17 amino acids. Germline trimming cut 1 base from V and 2 bases from J; bases unmatched to any gene: 4. Per the germline V gene, CDR1 is SGHNT and CDR2 is YENEEA. The CDR3 spells CASSLGASGRATDTQYF. Written as DNA, the CDR3 is TGTGCCAGCAGCTTAGGGGCTAGCGGGAGGGCCACAGATACGCAGTATTTT.

The chain uses TRBV28 and TRBJ1-1; possibly TRBD1 for D (6 bases). The germline gives CDR1 MDHEN, CDR2 SYDVKM. The CDR3 loop spans 13 amino acids. The germline V and J ends were trimmed by 7 bases and 11 bases, with 20 bases remaining between them. CDR3 amino acids: CASTTQGPLWAFF. For the CDR3, the DNA is TGTGCCAGCACCACACAGGGCCCGCTGTGGGCTTTCTTT.

The chain couples TRBV9 to TRBJ2-2, with TRBD2 matching over 11 bases. This CDR3 has 18 amino acids. Trimming took 0 bases from V and 6 from J; bases not matched to a gene: 10. Germline V gene sequence: CDR1 SGDLS, CDR2 YYNGEE. CDR3: CASSVERGTSGNPGELFF. Here the CDR3 DNA reads TGTGCCAGCAGCGTAGAGCGTGGGACTAGCGGAAACCCCGGGGAGCTGTTTTTT.